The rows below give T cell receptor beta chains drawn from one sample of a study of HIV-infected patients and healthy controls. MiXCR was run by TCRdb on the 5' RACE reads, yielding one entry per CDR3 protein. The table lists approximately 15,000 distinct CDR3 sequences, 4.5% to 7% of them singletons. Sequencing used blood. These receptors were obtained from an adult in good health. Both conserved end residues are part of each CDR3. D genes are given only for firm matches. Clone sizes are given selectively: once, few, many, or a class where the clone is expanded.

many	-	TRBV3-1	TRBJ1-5	CASSPPGEDQPQHF	TGTGCCAGCAGCCCGCCAGGGGAGGATCAGCCCCAGCATTTT
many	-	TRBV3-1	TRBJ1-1	CASSQVKGPGMNTEAFF	TGTGCCAGCAGCCAAGTTAAAGGGCCCGGGATGAACACTGAAGCTTTCTTT
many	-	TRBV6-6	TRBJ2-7	CASNPDSENYEQYF	TGTGCCAGCAACCCGGACAGTGAAAACTACGAGCAGTACTTC
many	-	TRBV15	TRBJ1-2	CATSAGRPYGYTF	TGTGCCACCAGTGCCGGGAGACCCTATGGCTACACCTTC
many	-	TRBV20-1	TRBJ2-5	CSARGVGRQETQYF	TGCAGTGCTAGAGGAGTGGGACGACAAGAGACCCAGTACTTC
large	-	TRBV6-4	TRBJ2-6	CASATAGDNSGANVLTF	TGTGCCAGCGCTACGGCAGGGGACAACTCTGGGGCCAACGTCCTGACTTTC
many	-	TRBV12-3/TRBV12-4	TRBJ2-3	CASLGRHTDTQYF	TGTGCCAGCCTCGGCCGGCACACAGATACGCAGTATTTT
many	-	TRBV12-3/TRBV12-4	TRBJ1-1	CASSHETDLNTEAFF	TGTGCCAGCAGTCATGAGACAGACTTGAACACTGAAGCTTTCTTT
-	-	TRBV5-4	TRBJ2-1	CASSFQGGNEQFF	TGTGCCAGCAGCTTTCAGGGAGGCAATGAGCAGTTCTTC
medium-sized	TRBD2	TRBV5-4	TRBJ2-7	CASSLSGGGFPYEQYF	TGTGCCAGCAGCTTGTCGGGGGGGGGATTCCCCTACGAGCAGTACTTC
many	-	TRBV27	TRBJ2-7	CASSLSTPGEQYF	TGTGCCAGCAGTTTATCGACCCCAGGAGAGCAGTACTTC
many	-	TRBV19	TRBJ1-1	CASSRKGALNTEAFF	TGTGCCAGTAGTCGTAAGGGAGCGCTGAACACTGAAGCTTTCTTT
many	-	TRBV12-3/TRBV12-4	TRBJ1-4	CASSLGQGPNEKLFF	TGTGCCAGCAGTTTGGGGCAGGGGCCCAATGAAAAACTGTTTTTT
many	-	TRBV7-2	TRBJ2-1	CASSLGGSTSYNEQFF	TGTGCCAGCAGCTTAGGGGGGTCGACGTCCTACAATGAGCAGTTCTTC
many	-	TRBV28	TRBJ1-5	CASSGLWTVRHQPQHF	TGTGCCAGCAGTGGGCTCTGGACAGTTCGCCATCAGCCCCAGCATTTT
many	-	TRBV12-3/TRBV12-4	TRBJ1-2	CASSPDDYGYTF	TGTGCCAGCAGTCCGGACGACTATGGCTACACCTTC
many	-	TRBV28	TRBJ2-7	CASSLTGEINEQYF	TGTGCCAGCAGTTTGACGGGGGAGATCAACGAGCAGTACTTC
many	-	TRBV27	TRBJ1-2	CASRGVIVGRVYGYTF	TGTGCCAGCAGGGGGGTTATAGTCGGGCGGGTCTACGGCTACACCTTC
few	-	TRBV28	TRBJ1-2	CASSTNLVDDTF	TGTGCCAGCAGTACCAATTTGGTAGACGACACCTTC
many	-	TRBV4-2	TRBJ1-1	CASSQRDSESAEAFF	TGTGCCAGCAGCCAGAGGGACTCCGAGAGTGCTGAAGCTTTCTTT
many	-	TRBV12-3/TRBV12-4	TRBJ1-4	CASSRPGVEKLFF	TGTGCCAGCAGCCGCCCAGGGGTGGAAAAACTGTTTTTT
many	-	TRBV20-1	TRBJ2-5	CSARVAGPQETQYF	TGCAGTGCTAGAGTTGCGGGGCCCCAAGAGACCCAGTACTTC
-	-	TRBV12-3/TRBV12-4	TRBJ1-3	CASSLAGRRSGNTIYF	TGTGCCAGCAGTTTAGCCGGGAGACGCTCTGGAAACACCATATATTTT
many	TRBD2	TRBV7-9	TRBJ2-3	CASSSLAGAIATDTDTQYF	TGTGCCAGCAGCTCACTAGCGGGGGCGATAGCAACCGACACAGATACGCAGTATTTT
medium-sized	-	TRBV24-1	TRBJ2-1	CATSAASYNEQFF	TGTGCCACCAGTGCGGCTAGCTACAATGAGCAGTTCTTC
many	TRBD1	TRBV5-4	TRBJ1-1	CASSGGQIRNTEAFF	TGTGCCAGCAGCGGGGGACAGATCAGGAACACTGAAGCTTTCTTT
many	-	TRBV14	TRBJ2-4	CASSQDLISGSHGAKNIQYF	TGTGCCAGCAGCCAAGATTTAATATCGGGCAGCCATGGAGCCAAAAACATTCAGTACTTC
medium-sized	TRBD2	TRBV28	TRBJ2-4	CASSLPGGGEKNIQYF	TGTGCCAGCAGTCTCCCCGGGGGGGGAGAAAAAAACATTCAGTACTTC
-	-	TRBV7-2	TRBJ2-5	CASSSEDLYRETQYF	TGTGCCAGCAGCTCTGAGGACTTGTACCGAGAGACCCAGTACTTC
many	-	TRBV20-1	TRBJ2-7	CSARAGGVGYEQYF	TGCAGTGCTAGAGCCGGGGGTGTAGGCTACGAGCAGTACTTC
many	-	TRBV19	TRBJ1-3	CASQDVVNTIYF	TGTGCCAGCCAGGACGTCGTAAACACCATATATTTT
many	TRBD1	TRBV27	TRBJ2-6	CASSLRGQGVGGANVLTF	TGTGCCAGCAGTTTGCGTGGGCAGGGGGTAGGTGGGGCCAACGTCCTGACTTTC
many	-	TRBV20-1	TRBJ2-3	CSAGGPSTDTQYF	TGCAGTGCTGGCGGACCAAGCACAGATACGCAGTATTTT
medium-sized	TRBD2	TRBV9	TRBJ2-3	CASGLAGYTNTQYF	TGTGCCAGCGGACTAGCGGGGTACACAAATACGCAGTATTTT
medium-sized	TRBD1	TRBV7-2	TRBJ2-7	CASSLNGQAAYEQYF	TGTGCCAGCAGCTTGAACGGACAGGCCGCCTACGAGCAGTACTTC
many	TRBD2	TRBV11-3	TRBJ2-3	CASSVGGARGDTQYF	TGTGCCAGCAGCGTCGGGGGGGCCCGCGGAGATACGCAGTATTTT
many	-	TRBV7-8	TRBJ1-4	CASSLALRTTNEKLFF	TGTGCCAGCAGCTTAGCCCTCAGGACAACTAATGAAAAACTGTTTTTT
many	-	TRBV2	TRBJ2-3	CASSVGIKDTDTQYF	TGTGCCAGCAGCGTAGGGATTAAGGACACAGATACGCAGTATTTT
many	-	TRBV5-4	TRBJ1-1	CASSLGRVNTEAFF	TGTGCCAGCAGCTTGGGCAGGGTGAACACTGAAGCTTTCTTT
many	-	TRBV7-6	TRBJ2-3	CASSGGSGQDTQYF	TGTGCCAGCAGTGGGGGTAGCGGACAAGATACGCAGTATTTT
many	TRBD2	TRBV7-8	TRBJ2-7	CASSLRTSGTTSHEQYF	TGTGCCAGCAGCCTAAGGACTAGCGGGACCACTTCCCACGAGCAGTACTTC
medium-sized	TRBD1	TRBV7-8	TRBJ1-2	CASSFNRGLYTF	TGTGCCAGCAGCTTCAACAGGGGACTCTACACCTTC
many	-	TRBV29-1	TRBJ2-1	CSVYSPGSSYNEQFF	TGCAGCGTTTATTCCCCCGGGAGCTCCTACAATGAGCAGTTCTTC
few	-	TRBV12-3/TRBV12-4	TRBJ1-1	CASSLVAYEAFF	TGTGCCAGCAGTTTAGTGGCGTATGAAGCTTTCTTT
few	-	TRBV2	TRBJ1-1	CASSHNQGMFTEAFF	TGTGCCAGCAGTCATAATCAGGGGATGTTCACTGAAGCTTTCTTT
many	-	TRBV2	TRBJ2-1	CASSDGIRIF	TGTGCCAGCAGTGATGGGATTCGGATCTTC
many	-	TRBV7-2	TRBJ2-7	CASSAFSGTYEQYF	TGTGCCAGCAGCGCCTTCAGCGGAACCTACGAGCAGTACTTC
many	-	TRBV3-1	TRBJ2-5	CASSQVVGHQETQYF	TGTGCCAGCAGCCAAGTGGTAGGACACCAAGAGACCCAGTACTTC
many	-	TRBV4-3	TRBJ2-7	CASSQIQGYEQYF	TGCGCCAGCAGCCAAATACAGGGCTACGAGCAGTACTTC
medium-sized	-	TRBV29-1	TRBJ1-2	CSVEDWEGPNYGYTF	TGCAGCGTTGAAGATTGGGAGGGCCCTAACTATGGCTACACCTTC
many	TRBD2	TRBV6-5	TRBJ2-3	CASSYVGLASPDTQYF	TGTGCCAGCAGTTACGTGGGACTAGCGTCCCCAGATACGCAGTATTTT
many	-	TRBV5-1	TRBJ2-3	CASRNLGGRLQFQDTQYF	TGCGCCAGCAGAAACCTGGGGGGGCGGCTGCAATTCCAAGATACGCAGTATTTT
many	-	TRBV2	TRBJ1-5	CASTWDRTNQPQHF	TGTGCCAGCACTTGGGACCGGACCAATCAGCCCCAGCATTTT
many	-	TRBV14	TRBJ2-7	CASSHPGGEQYF	TGTGCCAGCAGCCATCCGGGCGGGGAGCAGTACTTC
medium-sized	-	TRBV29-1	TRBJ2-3	CSVGSDTQYF	TGCAGCGTTGGGTCAGATACGCAGTATTTT
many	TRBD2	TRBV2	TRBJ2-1	CASRPESGTSLMFF	TGTGCCAGCAGGCCAGAGTCCGGGACTAGCTTGATGTTCTTC
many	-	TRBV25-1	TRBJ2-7	CASGIAYEQYF	TGTGCCAGCGGGATCGCCTACGAGCAGTACTTC
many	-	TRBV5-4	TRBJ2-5	CASSTPAARGETQYF	TGTGCCAGCAGCACACCCGCGGCACGCGGGGAGACCCAGTACTTC